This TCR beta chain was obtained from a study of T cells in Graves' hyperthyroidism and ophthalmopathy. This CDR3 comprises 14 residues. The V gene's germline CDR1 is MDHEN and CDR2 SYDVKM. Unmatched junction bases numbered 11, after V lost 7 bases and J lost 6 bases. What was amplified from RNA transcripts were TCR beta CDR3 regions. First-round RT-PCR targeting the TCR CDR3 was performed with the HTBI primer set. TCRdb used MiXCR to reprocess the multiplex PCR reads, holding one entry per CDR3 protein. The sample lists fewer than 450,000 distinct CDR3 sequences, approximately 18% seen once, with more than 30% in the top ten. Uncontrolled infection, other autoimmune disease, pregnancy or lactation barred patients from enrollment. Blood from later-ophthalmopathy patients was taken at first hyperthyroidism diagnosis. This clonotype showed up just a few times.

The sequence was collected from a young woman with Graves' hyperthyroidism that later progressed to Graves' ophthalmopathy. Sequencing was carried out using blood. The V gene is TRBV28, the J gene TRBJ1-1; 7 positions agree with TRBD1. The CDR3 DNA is TGTGCCAGCAAGAGACAGGGTTTAACTTCTGAAGCTTTCTTT. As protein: CASKRQGLTSEAFF.